This is a list of T cell receptor beta chains from one sample in a study of T cells in Graves' hyperthyroidism and ophthalmopathy. TCRdb reanalysed the multiplex PCR reads using MiXCR and keeps one entry per CDR3 protein. This table holds roughly 580,000 distinct CDR3 sequences, more than 45% found once. What was sequenced was peripheral blood or thyroid tissue (not recorded which). The receptors stem from a woman under 30 with Graves' hyperthyroidism. CDR3s include the opening cysteine and the closing phenylalanine or tryptophan. Each record gives: V gene, clone size, D gene, J gene, CDR3 DNA, CDR3 protein. The D gene is left open where the match is weak. For some rows the clone size is stated as once, few or many, or as a class when expanded; others skip it.

V: TRBV12-3/TRBV12-4
size: few
D: .
J: TRBJ1-1
DNA: TGTGCCAGCGTCTCCGATACCCGAATGAACACTGAAGCTTTCTTT
CDR3: CASVSDTRMNTEAFF

V: TRBV7-9
size: .
D: .
J: TRBJ2-6
DNA: TGTGCCAGCAGCCAAGTGGGAACAGATGGGGCCAACGTCCTGACTTTC
CDR3: CASSQVGTDGANVLTF

V: TRBV7-8
size: many
D: .
J: TRBJ2-7
DNA: TGTGCCAGCAGCTTAGAGGTCACTAGCAGCGCTCAGTACTTC
CDR3: CASSLEVTSSAQYF

V: TRBV7-9
size: .
D: .
J: TRBJ1-1
DNA: TGTGCCAGCAGCTTGTCCGGGGGATCCATGAACACTAAAGCTTTCTTT
CDR3: CASSLSGGSMNTKAFF

V: TRBV10-3
size: many
D: TRBD1
J: TRBJ2-5
DNA: TGTGCCATCAGACAAGACAGGGGGAACCAAGAGACCCAGTACTTC
CDR3: CAIRQDRGNQETQYF

V: TRBV2
size: .
D: TRBD1
J: TRBJ1-4
DNA: TGTGCCAGCAGCCGCCGGACAGGGATAGGGGAAAAACTGTTTTTT
CDR3: CASSRRTGIGEKLFF

V: TRBV2
size: many
D: TRBD2
J: TRBJ2-5
DNA: TGTGCCAGCAGTGGGATAGCGGGAGAGACCCAGTACTTC
CDR3: CASSGIAGETQYF

V: TRBV29-1
size: .
D: TRBD1
J: TRBJ1-2
DNA: TGCAGCGTGGCTCGGGACAGGGGCTATGGCTACACCTTC
CDR3: CSVARDRGYGYTF

V: TRBV13
size: few
D: TRBD1
J: TRBJ1-6
DNA: TGTGCCAGCAGCTTCACTCCGCCGGGACAGGGTAATTCACCCCTCCACTTT
CDR3: CASSFTPPGQGNSPLHF

V: TRBV19
size: .
D: .
J: TRBJ1-3
DNA: TGTGCCAGTAGACCCGACGGATTGGGTGGAAACACCATATATTTT
CDR3: CASRPDGLGGNTIYF

V: TRBV19
size: .
D: .
J: TRBJ1-4
DNA: TGTGCCAGTAGAAACTACGGGACCCTTAATGAAAAACTGTTTTTT
CDR3: CASRNYGTLNEKLFF

V: TRBV20-1
size: .
D: TRBD1
J: TRBJ1-4
DNA: TGCAGTGCTAGAGATAGGGGGCGAACTAATGAAAAACTGTTTTTT
CDR3: CSARDRGRTNEKLFF

V: TRBV10-3
size: .
D: .
J: TRBJ2-7
DNA: TGTGCCATCAGTGAGTCAGGGCTGCTCTACGAGCAGTACTTC
CDR3: CAISESGLLYEQYF

V: TRBV29-1
size: .
D: .
J: TRBJ1-3
DNA: TGCAGCGTTAGGGCCAACACCATATATTTT
CDR3: CSVRANTIYF